This TCR beta chain was recorded in a study of blood T cells in healthy people across ages. Study-level findings and limits: Diversity estimates from one million T cells were considered underestimates.

A second PCR, run for roughly 7 to 11 cycles, used a sample-barcoded 5' primer plus a J-beta primer mix. TCRdb redid the calling of the 5' RACE reads with MiXCR, one entry per CDR3 protein. This table holds 600,000 to 850,000 distinct CDR3 sequences, about 42% found once. Deletions cut 5 bases from V and 4 bases from J, with 20 bases between. This CDR3 has 16 amino acids. From germline, CDR1 is MDHEN and CDR2 SYDVKM. As for this clonotype: What it recognizes is unknown.

V and J are TRBV28 and TRBJ1-1; D perhaps matches TRBD1 (6 bases). The sample comprised blood. The source of this sequence is a woman aged 60 to 75 in good health. The DNA of the CDR3 is TGTGCCAGCAGTCGGGGGGCCGGGGCGGTGGTCACTGAAGCTTTCTTT. It is translated as CASSRGAGAVVTEAFF.